These 31 T cell receptor beta chains originate from one sample sequenced in a study of tissue T cells after allogeneic stem cell transplantation. Using immunoSEQ multiplex PCR, the repertoire was profiled, and TCRdb retains in-frame clones only, with some absent. The repertoire consists of a few thousand clones, with around four fifths occurring once and the leading ten covering about 11%. Enrolled prospectively were adult allogeneic hematopoietic cell transplant recipients whose graft-versus-host disease was steroid-refractory. The sample in question was esophageal tissue, obtained at autopsy. The receptors originated from a male patient over 55 with steroid-refractory graft-versus-host disease after an allogeneic stem cell transplant. Some T cells may arise from the graft donor.

The chain has TRBV10-3 and TRBJ1-3; a weak D match, TRBD1 (5 bases). The germline V gene has CDR1 ENHRY and CDR2 SYGVKD. Trimming removed 4 bases at V and 1 base at J, with 11 bases between. This CDR3 is built from 15 residues. This CDR3 reads CAISGLGRSGNTIYF. The CDR3 nucleotides read TGTGCCATCAGTGGATTGGGACGGTCTGGAAACACCATATATTTT.

This clone was picked up a small number of times. The chain has TRBV5-1 and TRBJ2-1, with a tentative D call TRBD2 (7 bases). The CDR3 length is 15 residues. Per the germline V gene, CDR1 is SGHRS and CDR2 is YFSETQ. The germline V and J ends were trimmed by 0 bases and 7 bases, with 14 bases remaining between them. CDR3 in DNA: TGCGCCAGCAGCTTGGTAGGGGGGGCTAGTAATGAGCAGTTCTTC. Encoded protein: CASSLVGGASNEQFF. The variable domain in full, completed from reference TRBV5-1 and TRBJ2-1, reads KAGVTQTPRYLIKTRGQQVTLSCSPISGHRSVSWYQQTPGQGLQFLFEYFSETQRNKGNFPGRFSGRQFSNSRSEMNVSTLELGDSALYLCASSLVGGASNEQFFGPGTRLTVL.

This clone was counted once. V and J are TRBV7-9 and TRBJ2-1; maybe TRBD1 (6 bases). Trimming cost V 3 bases and J 15 bases, with 12 bases left between them. CDR1 is SEHNR, CDR2 FQNEAQ, per germline (reference sequence). The CDR3 is 11 amino acids. This chain's CDR3 is CASSFPGEWFF. The CDR3 DNA reads as TGTGCCAGCAGCTTTCCAGGGGAATGGTTCTTC.

The V and J genes are TRBV7-9 and TRBJ2-2; TRBD1 agrees at 9 bases. This CDR3 has 18 amino acids. Trimming at V came to 8 bases and at J to 6 bases, leaving 19 bases not matched to a gene. Germline V gene data show CDR1 as SEHNR and CDR2 as FQNEAQ (reference sequence). The chain's CDR3 is CASLTRKGTGQYAGELFF. Written as DNA, the CDR3 is TGTGCCAGCCTAACCCGAAAAGGGACAGGGCAGTATGCCGGGGAGCTGTTTTTT.

CDR3 in amino acids: CASSLSGGRNEQYF. In DNA, the CDR3 is TGTGCCAGCAGCTTATCCGGGGGACGGAACGAGCAGTACTTC. The chain employs TRBV11-2 and TRBJ2-7, with a possible D match to TRBD2 (6 bases). CDR1 SGHAT and CDR2 FQNNGV come from the germline V gene. The CDR3 spans 14 residues. Trimming pared 2 bases from V and 5 bases from J, leaving 13 bases between.

This clone was detected a few times. This chain uses TRBV30 with TRBJ2-3; unclear D gene. CDR1 GTSNPN and CDR2 SVGIG come from the germline V gene (reference sequence). The CDR3 contains 13 residues. Trimming shortened V by 0 bases and J by 5 bases, and 9 bases separated the two germline ends. The CDR3 loop is CAWSVTLVDTQYF. DNA for the CDR3: TGTGCCTGGAGTGTGACCCTAGTAGATACGCAGTATTTT.

This clone was seen a handful of times. The rearrangement uses TRBV6-2 or TRBV6-3 and TRBJ2-1; a possible D gene is TRBD1 (6 bases). With 4 bases removed from V and 1 base from J, the gap between germline ends came to 11 bases. This CDR3 region has 15 residues. The germline V gene has CDR1 MNHEY and CDR2 SVGEGT. The CDR3 reads CASSWGTGSYNEQFF. The DNA for the CDR3 is TGTGCCAGCAGTTGGGGTACAGGGTCCTACAATGAGCAGTTCTTC.

In DNA form, the CDR3 reads TGTGCCAGCAGGGAGACACAGGGACACACTGAAGCTTTCTTT. This codes for CASRETQGHTEAFF. The chain links TRBV27 to TRBJ1-1; a weak D match, TRBD1 (6 bases). The CDR3 extends over 14 amino acids. The V end was cut by 6 bases, the J end by 3 bases, with 14 bases between. Germline V gene lookup returns CDR1 MNHEY and CDR2 SMNVEV (reference sequence).

The CDR3 DNA follows: TGCGCCAGCAGCCAACAGGGGGCAAACATTCAGTACTTC. Protein sequence: CASSQQGANIQYF. The chain couples TRBV4-3 to TRBJ2-4, with 8 bases that match TRBD1. There are 13 residues in the CDR3. The germline V gene has CDR1 LGHNA and CDR2 YSLEER. V shed 2 bases and J 6 bases; nucleotides not matched to a gene: 0.

V gene TRBV7-2 combines with J gene TRBJ2-7; 7 bases are a match to TRBD2. Trimming cost V 8 bases and J 2 bases; bases outside gene matches: 9. The germline V gene has CDR1 SGHTA and CDR2 FQGNSA. CDR3 size: 14 residues. In DNA form, the CDR3 reads TGTGCCAGCCGGCCCCCCAGCGGGACCTACGAGCAGTACTTC. Its protein product is CASRPPSGTYEQYF.

The rearrangement joins TRBV5-4 to TRBJ2-7, with 7 bases that match TRBD2. J gave up 6 bases and V 0 bases, and 6 bases lay outside the gene matches. The CDR3 runs 14 residues. Germline V gives CDR1 SGHNT, CDR2 YYREEE (reference sequence). The CDR3: CASSLGLAAGEQYF. In nucleotides, the CDR3 is TGTGCCAGCAGCTTGGGACTAGCAGCTGGCGAGCAGTACTTC.

The chain joins TRBV6-4 to TRBJ2-3, with D possibly being TRBD2 (6 bases). The CDR3 sequence is 12 residues long. Deletions cut 2 bases from V and 6 bases from J, with 6 bases between. Per the germline V gene, CDR1 is MRHNA and CDR2 is SNTAGT. CDR3 sequence: CASSDGGDTQYF. CDR3 coding DNA: TGTGCCAGCAGTGACGGGGGGGATACGCAGTATTTT.

The rearrangement links TRBV9 to TRBJ2-2; 7 positions agree with TRBD1. Germline CDR1 and CDR2: SGDLS and YYNGEE. V shed 6 bases and J 4 bases; nucleotides not matched to a gene: 9. This CDR3 spans 15 amino acids. The CDR3 region has the DNA TGTGCCAGCACCCCCGGACAGGAGGCCACCGGGGAGCTGTTTTTT. This gives the protein CASTPGQEATGELFF.

This clone was detected once. J is TRBJ2-3 and V is TRBV7-2; perhaps D is TRBD1 or TRBD2 (6 bases each). Looked up from germline, CDR1 is SGHTA and CDR2 is FQGNSA. The CDR3 covers 18 residues. Trimming cost V 5 bases and J 0 bases, with 21 bases left between them. The CDR3 reads CASSQRGGGWASTDTQYF. CDR3 sequence (DNA): TGTGCCAGCAGCCAGCGCGGAGGGGGTTGGGCTAGCACAGATACGCAGTATTTT.

The chain combines TRBV5-6 with TRBJ2-3, with 9 bases matching TRBD2. The CDR3 has 17 residues. J was trimmed by 4 bases and V by 3 bases; bases with no gene match: 12. The germline CDR1 and CDR2 sequences are SGHDT and YYEEEE. The CDR3 DNA is TGTGCCAGCAGCTCCCCGAGGGGCGGGGGGGTGCCAGATACGCAGTATTTT. It specifies CASSSPRGGGVPDTQYF. Using reference TRBV5-6 and TRBJ2-3 for the parts outside the CDR3, the full variable domain is DAGVTQSPTHLIKTRGQQVTLRCSPKSGHDTVSWYQQALGQGPQFIFQYYEEEERQRGNFPDRFSGHQFPNYSSELNVNALLLGDSALYLCASSSPRGGGVPDTQYFGPGTRLTVL.

The chain links TRBV7-9 to TRBJ2-6, with TRBD2 as a possible D gene (6 bases). Trimming removed 1 base at V and 1 base at J, with 14 bases between. This CDR3 is 18 amino acids long. Germline V gene lookup returns CDR1 SEHNR and CDR2 FQNEAQ (reference sequence). CDR3 protein: CASSLVGGMRSGANVLTF. CDR3 in DNA: TGTGCCAGCAGCTTAGTGGGGGGAATGCGGTCTGGGGCCAACGTCCTGACTTTC.

This clone was picked up one time. V gene TRBV30 combines with J gene TRBJ1-4; perhaps TRBD1 as D (5 bases). This CDR3 spans 14 amino acids. Germline CDR1 GTSNPN, CDR2 SVGIG (reference sequence). The V end lost 5 bases, the J end lost 2 bases, and 12 bases lay between the germline ends. CDR3 amino acids: CAWASGRTNEKLFF. CDR3 in DNA: TGTGCCTGGGCCTCGGGACGCACTAATGAAAAACTGTTTTTT.

This chain uses TRBV6-5 with TRBJ1-6, with D uncertain. The germline V gene has CDR1 MNHEY and CDR2 SVGAGI. The V end lost 5 bases, the J end lost 9 bases, and 11 bases lay between the germline ends. The CDR3 sequence is 13 residues long. DNA for the CDR3: TGTGCCAGCAGTAGCAGGCTCTCTTCACCCCTCCACTTT. Encoded protein: CASSSRLSSPLHF.

This clone is a singleton in its sample. V is TRBV5-1 and J is TRBJ2-1; 10 nucleotides match TRBD1. The trim removed 3 bases at V and 5 bases at J, leaving 5 bases unmatched. This CDR3 has 15 amino acids. Germline values: CDR1 SGHRS, CDR2 YFSETQ. CDR3 loop: CASSSAGQGNNEQFF. In DNA, the CDR3 is TGCGCCAGCAGCTCCGCGGGACAGGGGAACAATGAGCAGTTCTTC.

The gene calls are TRBV12-1 and TRBJ2-3; the tabulated D call, TRBD1, remains unverified against the DNA. TRBV12-1 is deemed a pseudogene. The CDR3 length is 14 residues. The CDR3 spells CASSFSREPDTQYF. The CDR3 DNA is TGTGCCAGCAGCTTTTCCAGGGAACCAGATACGCAGTATTTT.

The chain recombines TRBV7-9 with TRBJ2-7, with 11 positions matching TRBD2. Per the germline V gene, CDR1 is SEHNR and CDR2 is FQNEAQ (reference sequence). CDR3 size: 16 residues. V lost 4 bases to trimming and J lost 4 bases; unmatched junction nucleotides: 9. CDR3 region: CASSSLRVAGGYEQYF. The DNA for the CDR3 is TGTGCCAGCAGCTCCTTGAGGGTAGCGGGGGGGTACGAGCAGTACTTC.

The J gene is TRBJ1-2, the V gene TRBV30, with TRBD1 matching 8 bases. Trimming cost V 0 bases and J 7 bases; bases outside gene matches: 13. This CDR3 has 16 residues. Germline V lookup: CDR1 GTSNPN, CDR2 SVGIG (reference sequence). The CDR3 reads CAWSVPGRGRFGGYTF. CDR3 sequence (DNA): TGTGCCTGGAGTGTACCGGGCAGGGGGCGATTTGGTGGCTACACCTTC.

The genes are TRBV2 and TRBJ2-2; no definite D call. The CDR3 is made up of 15 amino acids. Germline V gene lookup returns CDR1 SNHLY and CDR2 FYNNEI. V shed 0 bases and J shed 7 bases, with 12 bases lying between them. CDR3 sequence: CASSEATALGGELFF. In nucleotides, the CDR3 is TGTGCCAGCAGTGAAGCAACAGCCTTGGGCGGGGAGCTGTTTTTT.

The V and J genes are TRBV30 and TRBJ1-1, with TRBD1 as a possible D gene (5 bases). Per the germline V gene, CDR1 is GTSNPN and CDR2 is SVGIG (reference sequence). The length of the CDR3 is 14 residues. V was shortened by 1 base and J by 5 bases, with 14 bases between the two germline ends. In DNA, the CDR3 is TGTGCCTGGAGTGATTCTCCCGGGGGGACTGAAGCTTTCTTT. It translates to CAWSDSPGGTEAFF.

J is TRBJ1-2 and V is TRBV7-3, with 10 bases matching TRBD1. The V gene's germline CDR1 is SGHTA and CDR2 FQGTGA. The CDR3 length is 13 residues. V lost 0 bases and J lost 11; bases outside the gene matches: 3. The chain's CDR3 is CASSLTAGQGYTF. In DNA, the CDR3 is TGTGCCAGCAGCTTAACGGCGGGACAGGGGTACACCTTC.

The chain joins TRBV27 to TRBJ2-5; 11 nucleotides align to TRBD2. The CDR3 has 15 residues. CDR1 is MNHEY, CDR2 SMNVEV, per germline (reference sequence). Trimming took 6 bases from V and 1 from J; bases not matched to a gene: 4. CDR3 sequence: CASRTSGATQETQYF. As DNA, the CDR3 is TGTGCCAGCAGGACTAGCGGGGCAACCCAAGAGACCCAGTACTTC.

The gene calls are TRBV2 and TRBJ2-1, with D perhaps matching TRBD1 (5 bases). Germline loops: CDR1 SNHLY, CDR2 FYNNEI. V lost 8 bases, J lost 9 bases, and 17 bases lay in between. The CDR3 contains 13 residues. The CDR3 DNA reads as TGTGCCAGCGGTCAGTCAGGGTATAGTGAGCAGTTCTTC. The encoded protein is CASGQSGYSEQFF.

The J gene is TRBJ2-7, the V gene TRBV27; TRBD1 aligns across 7 bases. V shed 4 bases and J 11 bases; nucleotides not matched to a gene: 11. Germline V CDR1 and CDR2: MNHEY, SMNVEV (reference sequence). This CDR3 region has 13 residues. DNA for the CDR3: TGTGCCAGCAGTTCGAGACAGGGTAACATCGAGTACTTC. Its protein product is CASSSRQGNIEYF.

This chain links TRBV30 with TRBJ2-1, with 14 nucleotides matching TRBD2. The CDR3 is made up of 16 amino acids. The germline gives CDR1 GTSNPN, CDR2 SVGIG (reference sequence). V gave up 3 bases and J gave up 9 bases; unmatched junction bases: 10. The CDR3 reads CAWSRRWTSGGSEQFF. The CDR3 DNA reads TGTGCCTGGAGCAGGCGCTGGACTAGCGGGGGGAGTGAGCAGTTCTTC.

The rearrangement joins TRBV11-1 to TRBJ2-7, with 7 bases fitting TRBD1. V dropped 3 bases and J dropped 6; count of bases not matched to a gene: 8. This CDR3 contains 14 residues. From germline, CDR1 is SGHAT and CDR2 FQDESV (reference sequence). The CDR3 DNA is TGTGCCAGCAGCTTCTCAAGGGGGCGATTCGAGCAGTACTTC. This codes for CASSFSRGRFEQYF.

The chain uses TRBV30 and TRBJ1-5; TRBD1 agrees at 12 bases. Germline lookup yields CDR1 GTSNPN and CDR2 SVGIG (reference sequence). After removal of 4 bases from V and 0 bases from J, the junction contained 4 bases not matched to a gene. The CDR3 spans 16 residues. In nucleotides, the CDR3 is TGTGCCTGGAAGGGACAGGGGGCCCGTAGCAATCAGCCCCAGCATTTT. Protein sequence: CAWKGQGARSNQPQHF.